One sample yielded the 16 T cell receptor delta chains listed below, sequenced in a study of gamma delta lymphoproliferative disorders and STAT genes. Genomic DNA from isolated PBMCs served as the sequencing template. TCRdb reran clone calling via CATT on the multiplex PCR reads. The sample lists some 900 delta-chain clones, about 1.7% occurring once. The sample comprised blood. These receptors all come from a human donor in good health.

Notes on this clone: Other DNA sequences within the sample encode an identical CDR3. The J gene was identified as TRDJ1, and no V gene was called; TRDD3, the table's D call, lacks a check against the DNA. CDR3 length: 14 amino acids. Here the CDR3 reads CASPQGDGYDKLIF. The CDR3 DNA reads as TGTGCCTCCCCGCAGGGGGATGGGTACGATAAACTCATCTTT.

On this clone itself: TCRdb lists the protein of a much larger clone for this DNA, which differs at residue 17, so this is likely a read error; the protein given here is translated from the DNA itself. The V gene is TRDV2, the J gene TRDJ3; TRDD3 agrees at 13 bases. The CDR3 has 19 residues. Germline CDR1 is GEAIGNYY and CDR2 is EKD. The DNA for the CDR3 is TGTGCCTGTGACAAGTTACTGGGGGATACGGTTTGGGACACCCGACAGGTGTTTTTC. Translating gives CACDKLLGDTVWDTRQVFF.

This clone was detected only a few times. The protein in TCRdb stems from a much larger clone and differs at residue 10 from this DNA's translation, likely a read error; here the protein is translated from the DNA. The gene calls are TRDV2 and TRDJ3; a possible D gene is TRDD3 (6 bases). The CDR3 is made up of 21 amino acids. Between the trimmed V and J ends, which lost 1 base and 2 bases, there was a span of 23 bases. From germline, CDR1 is GEAIGNYY and CDR2 EKD. The CDR3 nucleotides are TGTGCCTGTGACACAACGGGAACTGGGAGAGTACCCACCTGGGACACCCGACAGATGTTTTTC. Amino acids: CACDTTGTGRVPTWDTRQMFF.

This clone came up many times. TCRdb's entry gives the protein of a much larger clone, which mismatches this DNA's translation at residue 4, likely from a read error; the protein reported here is translated from the DNA. The same CDR3 can be traced to other DNA sequences in this sample. V and J are TRDV2 and TRDJ3; TRDD3 aligns across 9 bases. V lost 5 bases to trimming and J lost 2 bases; unmatched junction nucleotides: 18. Germline V lookup: CDR1 GEAIGNYY, CDR2 EKD. CDR3 length: 21 residues. CDR3: CACGTTGTGGVPTWDTRQMFF. CDR3 DNA: TGTGCCTGTGGCACAACGGGAACTGGGGGAGTACCCACCTGGGACACCCGACAGATGTTTTTC.

No V gene was called, though TRDJ1 was called as the J gene. The CDR3 has 15 amino acids. In DNA form, the CDR3 reads TGTGCCTCCTACCTGCTACTGTACAATCTTGATAAACTCATCTTT. Translating it yields CASYLLLYNLDKLIF.

This clone was found a few times. Translating this DNA gives a protein that differs at residue 12 from the TCRdb one, which belongs to a much larger clone; a read error is likely, and the protein shown is this translation. In the same sample, other DNA sequences code for this CDR3. The CDR3 coding sequence is TGTGCCTGTGACACTCCCTTCCTTGGGGGGATTGGCACCGATAAACTCATCTTC. Its protein is CACDTPFLGGIGTDKLIF. The V gene is TRDV2, the J gene TRDJ1; tentatively, D is TRDD2 or TRDD3 (7 bases each). The CDR3 has 18 amino acids. CDR1 and CDR2 from the germline V gene are GEAIGNYY and EKD.

This clone was found a few times. Translating this DNA gives a protein that differs at residue 5 from the TCRdb one, which belongs to a much larger clone; a read error is likely, and the protein shown is this translation. The chain combines TRDV2 with TRDJ1; 7 bases line up with TRDD3. Per the germline V gene, CDR1 is GEAIGNYY and CDR2 is EKD. The CDR3 contains 18 residues. With V trimmed by 3 bases and J by 0 bases, 15 bases remained unmatched. Written as DNA, the CDR3 is TGTGCCTGTGACCCCGTCGGGGGATTGGGAAAGTACACCGATAAACTCATCTTT. It translates to CACDPVGGLGKYTDKLIF.

Note on this clone: A read error is the likely source, as a far larger clone sits one nucleotide away. This sample includes further DNA sequences coding for the same CDR3. The V and J genes are TRDV2 and TRDJ3, with TRDD3 matching 9 bases. V shed 2 bases, J shed 4 bases, and the junction held 11 bases outside the gene matches. This CDR3 region has 19 residues. CDR1 and CDR2 (germline): GEAIGNYY, EKD. The CDR3 is CACDKLLGDTVWDTRQMFF. DNA of the CDR3: TGTGCCTGTGACAAGTTACTGGGGGACACGGTTTGGGACACCCGACAGATGTTTTTC.

This clone is medium-sized by share. This DNA's translation and the protein TCRdb lists, from a much larger clone, do not match at residue 5, likely due to a read error; the protein shown is translated from the DNA. The chain uses TRDV2 and TRDJ1, with 7 positions matching TRDD3. V shed 3 bases and J 0 bases; nucleotides not matched to a gene: 15. Germline values: CDR1 GEAIGNYY, CDR2 EKD. The CDR3 spans 18 residues. The CDR3 loop is CACDAVGGLGKYTDKLIF. The DNA for the CDR3 is TGTGCCTGTGACGCCGTCGGGGGATTGGGAAAGTACACCGATAAACTCATCTTT.

On this clone itself: A far bigger clonotype differs at one base, so this is likely a read error. This sample also contains other DNA sequences that code for the same CDR3. The chain combines TRDV1 with TRDJ1; 10 positions agree with TRDD3. The V segment lost 5 bases and the J segment 2 bases; nucleotides outside the gene matches: 23. Germline V gene data show CDR1 as TSWWSYY and CDR2 as QGS. The CDR3 length is 21 residues. CDR3 sequence reads: CALGNTQGAGGYKTWTDKLIF. CDR3 sequence (DNA): TGTGCTCTTGGGAACACACAGGGAGCTGGGGGATATAAAACGTGGACCGATAAACTCATCTTT.

This clone was recorded a few times. The protein recorded in TCRdb matches a much larger clone and deviates from this DNA's translation at residue 14, suggesting a read error; the protein here is obtained by translating the DNA. The chain employs TRDV2 and TRDJ1; D might be TRDD2 or TRDD3, each matching 7 bases. CDR1 is GEAIGNYY, CDR2 EKD, per germline. CDR3 size: 18 residues. The CDR3 sequence: CACDTPFLGGIDTNKLIF. The DNA for the CDR3 is TGTGCCTGTGACACTCCCTTCCTTGGGGGGATTGACACCAATAAACTCATCTTT.

This clone was seen a few times. The translation of this DNA and the TCRdb protein of a much larger clone differ at residue 14, probably owing to a read error; the protein shown here is translated from the DNA. Other DNA sequences in this specimen translate into the identical CDR3. The chain joins TRDV2 to TRDJ1, with TRDD3 identical over 7 bases. Germline V CDR1 and CDR2: GEAIGNYY, EKD. This CDR3 is 20 amino acids long. The CDR3 sequence: CACDTSGLGAKDTLTDKLIF. CDR3 coding DNA: TGTGCCTGTGACACGTCGGGCCTGGGGGCAAAGGATACCCTCACCGATAAACTCATCTTC.

By share, this clone ranks as medium-sized (0.01 to 0.1%). Since a far larger clone is one base different, this is likely a read error. The V gene is TRDV2, the J gene TRDJ1; perhaps TRDD3 as D (6 bases). Germline-derived CDR1 and CDR2 are GEAIGNYY and EKD. V dropped 0 bases and J dropped 1 base, with 20 bases sitting between them. CDR3 length equals 18 residues. The CDR3 sequence: CACDTVSTEGYSTDKLIF. DNA of the CDR3: TGTGCCTGTGACACCGTTTCTACTGAGGGATATTCCACCGATAAACTCATCTTT.

On this clone: This is likely an artifact of a read error, given a far larger clone one base away. Other nucleotide sequences from this sample produce the same CDR3. The chain carries TRDV1 and TRDJ1; 7 nucleotides line up with TRDD3. Germline V gene sequence: CDR1 TSWWSYY, CDR2 QGS. The CDR3 is 20 residues long. As DNA, the CDR3 is TGTGCTCTGGGGGATCAAAGTTATTCCTTACGATGGAAATACACCGATAAACTCATCTTT. It specifies CALGDQSYSLRWKYTDKLIF.

In its sample, this clone was seen many times. This is likely an artifact of a read error, given a far larger clone one base away. The sample contains more than one DNA sequence encoding this CDR3. V gene TRDV2 combines with J gene TRDJ1; 7 nucleotides line up with TRDD3. This CDR3 region has 20 residues. CDR1 and CDR2 from the germline V gene are GEAIGNYY and EKD. The V gene end was trimmed by 1 base and the J gene end by 1 base; junction bases not matched to a gene: 20. The DNA of the CDR3 is TGTGCCTGTGACACGTCAGGCCTGGGGGCAAAGGATACCTTCACCGATAAACTCATCTTT. Protein: CACDTSGLGAKDTFTDKLIF.

This clone showed up just a few times. Translating this DNA gives a protein that differs at residue 13 from the TCRdb one, which belongs to a much larger clone; a read error is likely, and the protein shown is this translation. The CDR3 coding sequence is TGTGCTCTTGGGGAAAGATTTTCCTTCCTTGTGAAATGCTGGGGGATACGCGAACACCGGGACACCGATAAACTCATCTTT. Translated: CALGERFSFLVKCWGIREHRDTDKLIF. The rearrangement links TRDV1 to TRDJ1; 12 bases are a match to TRDD3. V lost 2 bases, J lost 0 bases, and 34 bases stayed unmatched. This CDR3 contains 27 residues. Per germline, CDR1 TSWWSYY and CDR2 QGS.